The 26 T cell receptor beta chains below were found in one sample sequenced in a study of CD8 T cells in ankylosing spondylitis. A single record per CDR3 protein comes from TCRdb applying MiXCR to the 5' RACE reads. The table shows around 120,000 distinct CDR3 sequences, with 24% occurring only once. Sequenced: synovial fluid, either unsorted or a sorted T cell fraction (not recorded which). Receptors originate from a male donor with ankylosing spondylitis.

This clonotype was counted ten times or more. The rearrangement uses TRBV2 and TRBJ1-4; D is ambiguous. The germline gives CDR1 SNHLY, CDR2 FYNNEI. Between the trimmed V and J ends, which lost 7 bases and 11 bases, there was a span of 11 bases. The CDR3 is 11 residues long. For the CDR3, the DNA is TGTGCCAGCACACCCCAGGTGAAACTGTTTTTT. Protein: CASTPQVKLFF. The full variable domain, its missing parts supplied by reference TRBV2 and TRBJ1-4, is EPEVTQTPSHQVTQMGQEVILRCVPISNHLYFYWYRQILGQKVEFLVSFYNNEISEKSEIFDDQFSVERPDGSNFTLKIRSTKLEDSAMYFCASTPQVKLFFGSGTQLSVL.

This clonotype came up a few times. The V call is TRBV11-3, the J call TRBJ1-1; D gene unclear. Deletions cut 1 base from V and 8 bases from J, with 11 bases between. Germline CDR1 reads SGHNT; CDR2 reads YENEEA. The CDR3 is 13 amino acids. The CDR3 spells CASSLGFGREAFF. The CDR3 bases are TGTGCCAGCAGCTTAGGATTCGGCAGGGAAGCTTTCTTT.

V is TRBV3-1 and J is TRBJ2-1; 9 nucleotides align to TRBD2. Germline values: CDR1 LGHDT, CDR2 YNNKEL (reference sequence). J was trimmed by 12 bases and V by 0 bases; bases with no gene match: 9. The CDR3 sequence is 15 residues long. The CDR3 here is CASSQDSTGTSMQFF. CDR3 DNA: TGTGCCAGCAGCCAAGATTCCACCGGGACTAGCATGCAGTTCTTC.

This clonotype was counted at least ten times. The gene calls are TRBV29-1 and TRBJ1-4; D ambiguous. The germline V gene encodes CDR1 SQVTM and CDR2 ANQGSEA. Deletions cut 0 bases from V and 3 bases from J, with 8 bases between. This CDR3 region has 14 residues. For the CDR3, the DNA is TGCAGCGTTGAAGATCCTGGGGCTAATGAAAAACTGTTTTTT. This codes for CSVEDPGANEKLFF.

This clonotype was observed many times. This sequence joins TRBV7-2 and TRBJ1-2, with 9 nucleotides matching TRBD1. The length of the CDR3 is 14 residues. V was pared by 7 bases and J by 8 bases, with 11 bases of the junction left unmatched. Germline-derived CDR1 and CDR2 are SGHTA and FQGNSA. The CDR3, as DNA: TGTGCCAGCATTCCGGGACAGGGCCTGGGGGGCTACACCTTC. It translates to CASIPGQGLGGYTF.

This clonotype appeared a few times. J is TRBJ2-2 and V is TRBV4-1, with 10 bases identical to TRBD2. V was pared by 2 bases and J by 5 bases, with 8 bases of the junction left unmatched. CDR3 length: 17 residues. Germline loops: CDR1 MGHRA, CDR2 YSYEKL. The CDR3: CASSQQAGGPRTGELFF. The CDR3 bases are TGCGCCAGCAGCCAACAAGCGGGAGGGCCGAGAACCGGGGAGCTGTTTTTT.

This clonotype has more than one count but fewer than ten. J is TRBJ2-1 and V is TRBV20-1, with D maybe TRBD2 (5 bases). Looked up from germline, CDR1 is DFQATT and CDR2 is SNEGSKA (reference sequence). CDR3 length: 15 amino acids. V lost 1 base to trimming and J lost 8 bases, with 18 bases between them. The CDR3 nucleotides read TGCAGTGCTAGAGTCGACTACTTACTTGGCGATGAGCAGTTCTTC. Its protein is CSARVDYLLGDEQFF.

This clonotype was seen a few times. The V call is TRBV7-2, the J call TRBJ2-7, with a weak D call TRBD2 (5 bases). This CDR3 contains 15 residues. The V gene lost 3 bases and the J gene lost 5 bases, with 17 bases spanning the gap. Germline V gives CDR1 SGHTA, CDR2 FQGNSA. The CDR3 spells CASSFRHGSGDEQYF. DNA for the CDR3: TGTGCCAGCAGCTTTCGACATGGGAGTGGTGACGAGCAGTACTTC. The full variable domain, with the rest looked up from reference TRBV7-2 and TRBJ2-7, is GAGVSQSPSNKVTEKGKDVELRCDPISGHTALYWYRQSLGQGLEFLIYFQGNSAPDKSGLPSDRFSAERTGGSVSTLTIQRTQQEDSAVYLCASSFRHGSGDEQYFGPGTRLTVT.

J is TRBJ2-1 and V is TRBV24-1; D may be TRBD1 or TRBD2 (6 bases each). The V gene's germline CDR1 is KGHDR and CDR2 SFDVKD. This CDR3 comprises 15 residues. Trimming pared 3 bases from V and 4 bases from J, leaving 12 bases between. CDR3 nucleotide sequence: TGTGCCACCAGTGATGCGGGACAACTGTACAATGAGCAGTTCTTC. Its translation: CATSDAGQLYNEQFF.

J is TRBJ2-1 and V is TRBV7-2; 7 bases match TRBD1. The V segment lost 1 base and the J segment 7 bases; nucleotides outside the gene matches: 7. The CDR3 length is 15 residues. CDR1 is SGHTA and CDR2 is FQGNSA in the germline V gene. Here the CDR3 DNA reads TGTGCCAGCAGCTTAGACAGGGGCCCGGGTAATGAGCAGTTCTTC. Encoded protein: CASSLDRGPGNEQFF.

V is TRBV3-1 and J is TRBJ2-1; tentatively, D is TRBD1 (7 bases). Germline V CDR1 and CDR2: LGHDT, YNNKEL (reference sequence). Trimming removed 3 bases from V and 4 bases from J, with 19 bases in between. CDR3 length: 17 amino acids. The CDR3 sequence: CASSHRVRGTEYNEQFF. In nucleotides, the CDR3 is TGTGCCAGCAGCCATCGCGTTCGCGGGACAGAGTACAATGAGCAGTTCTTC.

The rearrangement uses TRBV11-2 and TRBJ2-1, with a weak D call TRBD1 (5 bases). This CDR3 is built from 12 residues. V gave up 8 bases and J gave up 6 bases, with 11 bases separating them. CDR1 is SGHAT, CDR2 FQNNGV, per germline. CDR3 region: CASSGLLNEQFF. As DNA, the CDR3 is TGTGCCAGCTCAGGGTTACTCAATGAGCAGTTCTTC.

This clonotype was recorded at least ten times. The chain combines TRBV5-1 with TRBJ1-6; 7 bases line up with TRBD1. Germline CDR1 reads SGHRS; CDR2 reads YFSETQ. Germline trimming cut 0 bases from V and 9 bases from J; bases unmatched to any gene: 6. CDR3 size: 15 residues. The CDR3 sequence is CASSLGQGVGSPLHF. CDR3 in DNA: TGCGCCAGCAGCTTGGGTCAGGGGGTTGGTTCACCCCTCCACTTT.

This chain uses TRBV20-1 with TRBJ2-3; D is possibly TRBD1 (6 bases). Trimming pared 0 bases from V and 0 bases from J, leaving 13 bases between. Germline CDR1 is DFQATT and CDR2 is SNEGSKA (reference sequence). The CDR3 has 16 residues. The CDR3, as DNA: TGCAGTGCTAGAGACCGGGACACCTTTAGCACAGATACGCAGTATTTT. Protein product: CSARDRDTFSTDTQYF.

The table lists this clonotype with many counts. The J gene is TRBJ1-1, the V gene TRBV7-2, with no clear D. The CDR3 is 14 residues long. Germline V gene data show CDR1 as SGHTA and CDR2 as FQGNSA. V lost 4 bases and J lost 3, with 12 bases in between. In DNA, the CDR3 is TGTGCCAGCAGCTCCGTTTCGGGTGACACTGAAGCTTTCTTT. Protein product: CASSSVSGDTEAFF. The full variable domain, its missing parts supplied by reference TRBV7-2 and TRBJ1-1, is GAGVSQSPSNKVTEKGKDVELRCDPISGHTALYWYRQSLGQGLEFLIYFQGNSAPDKSGLPSDRFSAERTGGSVSTLTIQRTQQEDSAVYLCASSSVSGDTEAFFGQGTRLTVV.

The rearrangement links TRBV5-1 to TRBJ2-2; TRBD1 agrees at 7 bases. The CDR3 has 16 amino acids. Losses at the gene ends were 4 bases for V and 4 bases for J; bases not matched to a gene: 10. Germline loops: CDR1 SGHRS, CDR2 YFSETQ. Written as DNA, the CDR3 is TGCGCCAGCAGCCCCGATGAGGGGGCCGGCACCGGGGAGCTGTTTTTT. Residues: CASSPDEGAGTGELFF.

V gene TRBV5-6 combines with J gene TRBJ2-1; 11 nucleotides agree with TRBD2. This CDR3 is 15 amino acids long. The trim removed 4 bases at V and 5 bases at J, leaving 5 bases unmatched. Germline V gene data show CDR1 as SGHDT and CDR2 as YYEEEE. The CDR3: CASSKLAGVDNEQFF. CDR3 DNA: TGTGCCAGCAGCAAACTAGCGGGAGTTGACAATGAGCAGTTCTTC.

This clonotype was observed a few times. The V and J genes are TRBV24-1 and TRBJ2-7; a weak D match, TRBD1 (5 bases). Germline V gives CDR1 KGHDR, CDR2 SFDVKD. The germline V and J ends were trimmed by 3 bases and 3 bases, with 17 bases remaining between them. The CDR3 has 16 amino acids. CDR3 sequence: CATSDHGRAGFYEQYF. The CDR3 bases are TGTGCCACCAGTGATCATGGCAGGGCCGGATTCTACGAGCAGTACTTC.

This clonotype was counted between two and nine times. This CDR3 reads CAISESTSGRSYEQYF. DNA of the CDR3: TGTGCCATCAGTGAGTCGACTAGCGGGAGGAGTTACGAGCAGTACTTC. The chain has TRBV10-3 and TRBJ2-7; 13 nucleotides match TRBD2. Trimming cost V 0 bases and J 4 bases; bases outside gene matches: 3. The CDR3 sequence is 16 residues long. Per the germline V gene, CDR1 is ENHRY and CDR2 is SYGVKD.

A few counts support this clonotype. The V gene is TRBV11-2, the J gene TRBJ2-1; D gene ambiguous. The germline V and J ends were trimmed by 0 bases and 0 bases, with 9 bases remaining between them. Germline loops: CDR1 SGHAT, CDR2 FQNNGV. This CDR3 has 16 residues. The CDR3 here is CASSLELTHSYNEQFF. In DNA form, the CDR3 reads TGTGCCAGCAGCTTAGAACTAACCCACTCCTACAATGAGCAGTTCTTC.

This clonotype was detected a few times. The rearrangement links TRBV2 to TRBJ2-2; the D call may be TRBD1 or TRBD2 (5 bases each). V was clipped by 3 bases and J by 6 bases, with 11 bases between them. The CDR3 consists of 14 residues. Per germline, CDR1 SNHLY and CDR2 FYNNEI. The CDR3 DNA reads TGTGCCAGCAGTGAGACGGGGCCTCCCGGGGAGCTGTTTTTT. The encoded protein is CASSETGPPGELFF.

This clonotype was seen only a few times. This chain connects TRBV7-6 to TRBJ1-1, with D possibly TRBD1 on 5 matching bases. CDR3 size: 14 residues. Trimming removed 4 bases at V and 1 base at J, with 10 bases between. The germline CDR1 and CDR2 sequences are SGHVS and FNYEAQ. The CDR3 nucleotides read TGTGCCAGCAGCTCGGGGGTCCCGAACACTGAAGCTTTCTTT. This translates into CASSSGVPNTEAFF. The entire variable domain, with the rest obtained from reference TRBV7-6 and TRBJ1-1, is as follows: GAGVSQSPRYKVTKRGQDVALRCDPISGHVSLYWYRQALGQGPEFLTYFNYEAQQDKSGLPNDRFSAERPEGSISTLTIQRTEQRDSAMYRCASSSGVPNTEAFFGQGTRLTVV.

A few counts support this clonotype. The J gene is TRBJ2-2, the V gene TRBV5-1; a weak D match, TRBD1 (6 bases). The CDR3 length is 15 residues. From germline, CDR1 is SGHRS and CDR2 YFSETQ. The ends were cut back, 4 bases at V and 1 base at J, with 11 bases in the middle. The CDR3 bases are TGCGCCAGCAGCCCCCAGGGGAGGAACACCGGGGAGCTGTTTTTT. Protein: CASSPQGRNTGELFF.

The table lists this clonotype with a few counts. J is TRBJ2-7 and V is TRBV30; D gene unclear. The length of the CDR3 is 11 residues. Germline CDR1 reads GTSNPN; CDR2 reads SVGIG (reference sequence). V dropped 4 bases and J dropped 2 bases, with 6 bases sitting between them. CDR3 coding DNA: TGTGCCTGGATAGACACCTACGAGCAGTACTTC. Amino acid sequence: CAWIDTYEQYF.

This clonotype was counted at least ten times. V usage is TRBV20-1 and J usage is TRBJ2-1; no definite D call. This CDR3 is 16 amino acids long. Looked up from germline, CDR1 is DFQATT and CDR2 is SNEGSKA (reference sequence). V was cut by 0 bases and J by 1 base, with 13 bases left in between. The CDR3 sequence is CSARETSPISYNEQFF. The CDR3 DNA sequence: TGCAGTGCTAGAGAGACATCCCCTATTTCCTACAATGAGCAGTTCTTC.

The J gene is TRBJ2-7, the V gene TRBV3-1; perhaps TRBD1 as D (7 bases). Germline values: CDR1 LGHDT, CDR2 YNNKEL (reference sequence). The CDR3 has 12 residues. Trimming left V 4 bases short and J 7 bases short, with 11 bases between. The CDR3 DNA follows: TGTGCCAGCAGCCCGACAGGGAGGGAGCAGTACTTC. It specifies CASSPTGREQYF.